One and the same sample provided the 3 T cell receptor beta chains below, sequenced in a study of beta chain features in type 1 diabetes. The authors reverse transcribed all of the isolated RNA, so sequencing captured expressed TCRB transcripts. Some clones are missing from TCRdb's copy, which holds only in-frame ones; the method was immunoSEQ multiplex PCR. The data show roughly 300,000 clones, 7% to 9% seen once. Sequencing input: central memory CD4+ T cells from blood. These receptor sequences come from a woman between 18 and 29 years old in good health.

This clone appeared many times. This rearrangement joins TRBV7-3 to TRBJ1-5; weak D call: TRBD1 (5 bases). With 6 bases removed from V and 5 bases from J, the gap between germline ends came to 20 bases. The length of the CDR3 is 16 residues. The germline gives CDR1 SGHTA, CDR2 FQGTGA. This chain's CDR3 is CASSYIRAGWDQPQHF. The DNA of the CDR3 is TGTGCCAGCAGTTACATACGGGCAGGGTGGGATCAGCCCCAGCATTTT.

This clone was counted a few times. The gene calls are TRBV6-5 and TRBJ2-5, with D possibly matching TRBD2 (6 bases). Germline CDR1 and CDR2: MNHEY and SVGAGI. The ends were cut back, 11 bases at V and 5 bases at J, with 18 bases in the middle. The CDR3 runs 13 residues. This CDR3 reads CACTSRGSETQYF. The CDR3 DNA reads TGTGCCTGCACTAGCAGAGGGAGCGAGACCCAGTACTTC.

The rearrangement joins TRBV28 to TRBJ2-6, with 11 positions matching TRBD1. The CDR3 spans 15 residues. V was clipped by 5 bases and J by 7 bases; unmatched bases: 4. Germline CDR1 MDHEN, CDR2 SYDVKM. The CDR3 protein is CASSGGTGGANVLTF. As DNA, the CDR3 is TGTGCCAGCAGTGGGGGGACAGGGGGTGCCAACGTCCTGACTTTC.